This T cell receptor (beta chain) is from a study of T-cell reconstitution after alpha-beta-depleted transplantation in children. Study-level points and caveats: Several hundred expanded graft clones reportedly were the source of alpha-beta T cells about two months after transplant. Surviving recipient T cells and thymic progenitors accounted for the high day-60 TCRbeta diversity observed in some patients.

Construction of the TCRbeta library involved unique molecular identifiers. TCRdb passed the PCR reads through MiXCR, listing each CDR3 protein once. This table has roughly 100,000 distinct CDR3 sequences, 4.5% to 7.5% appearing once. This clonotype was recorded many times. Its matching antigen is unknown. The CDR3 has 14 residues. Germline V gene lookup returns CDR1 DFQATT and CDR2 SNEGSKA (reference sequence). Deletions cut 3 bases from V and 4 bases from J, with 15 bases between. The sequencing here drew on PBMCs, mostly from graft donor cells, taken 60 days after TCRalphabeta/CD19-depleted stem cell transplant. The gene calls are TRBV20-1 and TRBJ2-5, with a possible D match to TRBD1 (6 bases). The clonotype comes from a female patient aged 2 to 10 who had a stem cell transplant for Fanconi anemia, so the T cells may come from the graft donor. This CDR3 reads CSARKGDPGETQYF. The DNA for the CDR3 is TGCAGTGCTAGGAAGGGGGACCCAGGAGAGACCCAGTACTTC.